This is a list of T cell receptor beta chains from one sample in a study of T cells after yellow fever vaccination. TCRdb independently ran MiXCR on the 5' RACE reads; one entry per CDR3 protein. The sample includes 300,000 to 350,000 distinct CDR3 sequences, around 4.5% seen only once; the top ten take 15% to 20%. The sample in question was PBMCs, obtained 15 days after the yellow fever booster vaccination. These receptors were obtained from a man in his late teens or twenties who received the YFV17D yellow fever vaccine. The CDR3 runs from the conserved cysteine through the conserved F or W. The D gene is left open where the match is weak. Rows give clone size only sometimes, using once, few, many, or a class for an expanded clone.

D	V	J	size	CDR3	DNA
.	TRBV12-3/TRBV12-4	TRBJ1-2	many	CASSFAGSNDGYTF	TGTGCCAGCAGTTTTGCAGGGTCAAACGATGGCTACACCTTC
.	TRBV11-1	TRBJ1-1	.	CASRTNTGPDTEAFF	TGTGCCAGCAGAACTAATACAGGGCCGGACACTGAAGCTTTCTTT
.	TRBV5-1	TRBJ1-6	few	CASSWALANNSPLHF	TGCGCCAGCAGCTGGGCGTTAGCCAACAATTCACCCCTCCACTTT
TRBD1	TRBV5-1	TRBJ1-4	many	CASSAEGASNEKLFF	TGCGCCAGCAGCGCCGAGGGGGCTTCTAATGAAAAACTGTTTTTT
.	TRBV7-9	TRBJ2-2	many	CASSPIPTSPTGELFF	TGTGCCAGCAGCCCCATTCCGACTAGTCCCACCGGGGAGCTGTTTTTT
TRBD1	TRBV12-3/TRBV12-4	TRBJ2-2	few	CASSALTGVAGELFF	TGTGCCAGCAGTGCCCTCACAGGGGTCGCCGGGGAGCTGTTTTTT
.	TRBV7-9	TRBJ2-7	few	CASSTRDSQGLEQYF	TGTGCCAGCAGCACGCGGGACTCCCAGGGGTTGGAGCAGTACTTC
.	TRBV7-3	TRBJ2-1	many	CASSQVGVNEQFF	TGTGCCAGCAGCCAGGTGGGCGTCAATGAGCAGTTCTTC
TRBD2	TRBV20-1	TRBJ2-1	few	CSARDPSGGLYEQFF	TGCAGTGCTAGAGATCCCAGCGGGGGGCTCTATGAGCAGTTCTTC
.	TRBV6-1	TRBJ1-4	many	CASSEARGWFEKLFF	TGTGCCAGCAGTGAAGCTAGAGGGTGGTTTGAAAAACTGTTTTTT
TRBD1	TRBV7-9	TRBJ2-7	many	CASRDRTGVGEQYF	TGTGCCAGCAGAGACAGGACAGGGGTAGGCGAGCAGTACTTC
TRBD1	TRBV7-9	TRBJ2-1	many	CASSRDRGILYNEQFF	TGTGCCAGCAGCCGAGACAGGGGGATTTTGTACAATGAGCAGTTCTTC
.	TRBV12-3/TRBV12-4	TRBJ2-3	many	CASRLRLTSTDTQYF	TGTGCCAGCAGACTCAGACTCACTAGCACAGATACGCAGTATTTT
.	TRBV28	TRBJ1-2	many	CASSLWSGDGYTF	TGTGCCAGCAGTTTATGGTCCGGGGATGGCTACACCTTC
.	TRBV3-1	TRBJ2-7	few	CASTIQGTYEQYF	TGTGCCAGCACCATACAAGGGACCTACGAGCAGTACTTC
.	TRBV24-1	TRBJ2-2	many	CATSDIRLANTGELFF	TGTGCCACCAGTGATATTAGGCTAGCGAACACCGGGGAGCTGTTTTTT